Below, 26 T cell receptor beta chains from the same sample are listed, as sequenced in a study of shared clonotypes between healthy human individuals. Repertoires were generated with immunoSEQ multiplex PCR, while TCRdb's copy carries only in-frame clones and drops some. The data show nearly 2 million clones, with approximately 94% seen just once and around 1% held by the top ten. Positive CCR7 selection of CD45RO-negative cells yielded the naive CD8 cells, and terminally differentiated effector memory CD45RA+ cells were excluded. Source material: naive CD8+ T cells sorted from blood. These receptors were taken from a man aged 18 to 29 in good health.

This chain uses TRBV7-2 with TRBJ1-1; D is unclear. The CDR3 contains 13 residues. The V and J ends lost 3 bases and 1 base respectively, with 6 bases between them. Germline lookup yields CDR1 SGHTA and CDR2 FQGNSA. The CDR3 loop reads CASSLLGNTEAFF. CDR3 in DNA: TGTGCCAGCAGCTTGCTAGGGAACACTGAAGCTTTCTTT.

The rearrangement links TRBV11-2 to TRBJ2-7, with D maybe TRBD1 (5 bases). V lost 5 bases and J lost 0, with 23 bases in between. The CDR3 has 18 residues. Looked up from germline, CDR1 is SGHAT and CDR2 is FQNNGV. DNA of the CDR3: TGTGCCAGCAGCCCAAAAATGCTTGCAGGGTTCAACTCCTACGAGCAGTACTTC. Translation: CASSPKMLAGFNSYEQYF.

This chain links TRBV5-1 with TRBJ2-7; 8 nucleotides match TRBD1. V trimming: 2 bases; J trimming: 6 bases; junction bases outside the gene matches: 10. Germline V gives CDR1 SGHRS, CDR2 YFSETQ. This CDR3 spans 15 amino acids. CDR3 sequence (DNA): TGCGCCAGCAGCTTTGAACCGACAGGGGTTTTCGAGCAGTACTTC. This codes for CASSFEPTGVFEQYF.

The gene calls are TRBV5-4 and TRBJ2-2; D unclear. V gave up 4 bases and J gave up 5 bases, with 6 bases separating them. The length of the CDR3 is 12 residues. Germline CDR1 reads SGHNT; CDR2 reads YYREEE (reference sequence). The CDR3 loop is CASSPATGELFF. DNA for the CDR3: TGTGCCAGCAGCCCTGCTACCGGGGAGCTGTTTTTT.

V is TRBV18 and J is TRBJ2-1, with unresolved D. The CDR3 length is 14 residues. Trimming left V 4 bases short and J 12 bases short, with 19 bases between. Germline V CDR1 and CDR2: KGHSH, LQKENI. The CDR3 DNA reads TGTGCCAGCTCACGAGGATGGACCATCCGGTGGCAGTTCTTC. Its translation is CASSRGWTIRWQFF.

The J gene is TRBJ2-3, the V gene TRBV10-1; 12 bases are shared with TRBD2. CDR3 length: 16 amino acids. From germline, CDR1 is WNHNN and CDR2 SYGVQD (reference sequence). With 6 bases clipped from V and 2 bases from J, the junction kept 6 bases outside the gene matches. CDR3 region: CASSATSGGLTDTQYF. For the CDR3, the DNA is TGCGCCAGCAGCGCTACTAGCGGGGGGCTCACAGATACGCAGTATTTT.

This clone has just one count. This chain joins TRBV27 and TRBJ2-2, with TRBD2 matching 12 bases. The CDR3 runs 15 residues. V lost 6 bases, J lost 7 bases, and 6 bases stayed unmatched. Germline lookup yields CDR1 MNHEY and CDR2 SMNVEV (reference sequence). CDR3 nucleotides: TGTGCCAGCAGGCTAGCGGGAGGGCCCCTCGGGGAGCTGTTTTTT. It encodes CASRLAGGPLGELFF.

The chain recombines TRBV27 with TRBJ1-2; D is uncertain. Germline loops: CDR1 MNHEY, CDR2 SMNVEV (reference sequence). The length of the CDR3 is 14 residues. Deletions cut 0 bases from V and 4 bases from J, with 9 bases between. The CDR3 nucleotides are TGTGCCAGCAGTTTATCGTCGGATCGCTATGGCTACACCTTC. This sequence encodes CASSLSSDRYGYTF.

The chain links TRBV13 to TRBJ2-2, with 7 nucleotides matching TRBD2. Losses at the gene ends were 2 bases for V and 0 bases for J; bases not matched to a gene: 12. Germline CDR1 PRHDT, CDR2 FYEKMQ (reference sequence). The CDR3 spans 19 residues. CDR3 region: CASSLWLAERGANTGELFF. Here the CDR3 DNA reads TGTGCCAGCAGCTTATGGCTAGCGGAGAGAGGCGCGAACACCGGGGAGCTGTTTTTT.

The chain is built from TRBV5-4 and TRBJ2-1; D remains ambiguous. CDR3 length: 15 residues. V was clipped by 0 bases and J by 1 base, with 8 bases between them. Germline V gene sequence: CDR1 SGHNT, CDR2 YYREEE (reference sequence). The CDR3 here is CASSLVTESYNEQFF. Here the CDR3 DNA reads TGTGCCAGCAGCTTGGTTACGGAATCCTACAATGAGCAGTTCTTC.

The count of this clone is one. The chain carries TRBV7-2 and TRBJ1-3; no reliable D call. The CDR3 is 15 residues long. Germline assignment: CDR1 SGHTA and CDR2 FQGNSA. The ends were cut back, 1 base at V and 0 bases at J, with 7 bases in the middle. CDR3 region: CASSLEPISGNTIYF. The CDR3 bases are TGTGCCAGCAGCTTAGAACCGATCTCTGGAAACACCATATATTTT.

The chain couples TRBV7-9 to TRBJ1-6; D is ambiguous. Germline V gene data show CDR1 as SEHNR and CDR2 as FQNEAQ (reference sequence). The CDR3 sequence is 15 residues long. Trimming removed 1 base from V and 9 bases from J, with 13 bases in between. The CDR3 DNA reads TGTGCCAGCAGCTTAGACGGTGAGATTGGTTCACCCCTCCACTTT. Its protein product is CASSLDGEIGSPLHF.

The V call is TRBV6-8, the J call TRBJ1-6, with D unclear. CDR1 and CDR2 from the germline V gene are MNHGY and SAAAGT. Trimming removed 5 bases from V and 0 bases from J, with 11 bases in between. This CDR3 has 16 amino acids. This CDR3 reads CASSTCVRSYNSPLHF. In DNA, the CDR3 is TGTGCCAGCAGTACCTGCGTTCGCTCCTATAATTCACCCCTCCACTTT.

This rearrangement joins TRBV7-8 to TRBJ2-7; TRBD2 aligns across 9 bases. The CDR3 totals 16 residues. The J segment lost 0 bases and the V segment lost 5 bases, leaving 8 bases of the junction unmatched. CDR1 SGHVS and CDR2 FQNEAQ come from the germline V gene. The CDR3 sequence: CASSPSGNPSSYEQYF. The CDR3 bases are TGTGCCAGCAGCCCTAGCGGGAATCCTAGCTCCTACGAGCAGTACTTC.

The chain carries TRBV6-1 and TRBJ2-7; perhaps D is TRBD1 or TRBD2 (5 bases each). The CDR3 has 13 amino acids. The germline gives CDR1 MNHNS, CDR2 SASEGT. V was cut by 3 bases and J by 5 bases, with 11 bases left in between. The CDR3 sequence: CASSDGDHHEQYF. Written as DNA, the CDR3 is TGTGCCAGCAGTGATGGGGACCACCACGAGCAGTACTTC.

The chain couples TRBV6-1 to TRBJ1-5, with 7 bases aligning to TRBD1. The germline CDR1 and CDR2 sequences are MNHNS and SASEGT. CDR3 length: 11 amino acids. With V trimmed by 8 bases and J by 8 bases, 3 bases remained unmatched. The CDR3 DNA sequence: TGTGCCAGCGGCCAGGGGGAGCCCCAGCATTTT. As protein: CASGQGEPQHF.

The gene calls are TRBV13 and TRBJ2-7; D remains ambiguous. Germline CDR1 is PRHDT and CDR2 is FYEKMQ (reference sequence). The CDR3 contains 14 residues. V lost 5 bases and J lost 5, with 16 bases in between. CDR3 sequence: CASSTQMSAHEQYF. The DNA of the CDR3 is TGTGCCAGCAGCACGCAGATGAGCGCTCACGAGCAGTACTTC.

The chain couples TRBV4-1 to TRBJ2-7; 11 bases match TRBD2. The ends lost 2 bases at V and 2 bases at J; junction bases unmatched: 5. Germline CDR1 and CDR2: MGHRA and YSYEKL. This CDR3 is 16 amino acids long. CDR3 region: CASSQWTSGPTYEQYF. The CDR3 DNA is TGCGCCAGCAGCCAATGGACTAGCGGGCCCACCTACGAGCAGTACTTC.

V is TRBV5-5 and J is TRBJ1-6; 10 bases agree with TRBD1. J was trimmed by 9 bases and V by 4 bases; bases with no gene match: 7. Per the germline V gene, CDR1 is SGHKS and CDR2 is YYEKEE (reference sequence). CDR3 length: 15 amino acids. This chain's CDR3 is CASSVADRGASPLHF. The DNA for the CDR3 is TGTGCCAGCAGCGTTGCGGACAGGGGGGCTTCACCCCTCCACTTT.

The rearrangement joins TRBV5-4 to TRBJ2-1; 9 bases are shared with TRBD1. This CDR3 region has 14 residues. In germline, CDR1 is SGHNT, CDR2 YYREEE (reference sequence). The J segment lost 1 base and the V segment lost 6 bases, leaving 2 bases of the junction unmatched. The CDR3 coding sequence is TGTGCCAGCACCGGGACAGGGTCCTACAATGAGCAGTTCTTC. This codes for CASTGTGSYNEQFF.

This sequence joins TRBV27 and TRBJ1-1; D gene ambiguous. V dropped 3 bases and J dropped 2 bases, with 10 bases sitting between them. CDR1 MNHEY and CDR2 SMNVEV come from the germline V gene (reference sequence). This CDR3 spans 14 amino acids. The CDR3 DNA is TGTGCCAGCAGTTTGGGCGGAATTAACACTGAAGCTTTCTTT. It yields the protein CASSLGGINTEAFF.

The genes are TRBV7-9 and TRBJ1-4; D remains unclear. The germline V gene has CDR1 SEHNR and CDR2 FQNEAQ (reference sequence). The CDR3 runs to 14 residues. Between the trimmed V and J ends, which lost 5 bases and 8 bases, there was a span of 15 bases. DNA of the CDR3: TGTGCCAGCAGCAGGACTTTCGCGGGGGAAAAACTGTTTTTT. Amino acid sequence: CASSRTFAGEKLFF.

This sequence joins TRBV27 and TRBJ2-7, with 9 bases matching TRBD1. Unmatched junction bases numbered 5, after V lost 3 bases and J lost 5 bases. The CDR3 length is 14 residues. Germline V CDR1 and CDR2: MNHEY, SMNVEV (reference sequence). CDR3 protein: CASSLDRGFDEQYF. In DNA, the CDR3 is TGTGCCAGCAGTTTGGACAGGGGCTTCGACGAGCAGTACTTC.

This clone was seen just once. The rearrangement uses TRBV5-6 and TRBJ2-2; D unresolved. The ends were cut back, 1 base at V and 3 bases at J, with 7 bases in the middle. This CDR3 spans 14 amino acids. Germline V CDR1 and CDR2: SGHDT, YYEEEE. The CDR3 bases are TGTGCCAGCAGCTTGATTGCAGACACCGGGGAGCTGTTTTTT. Its translation is CASSLIADTGELFF.

The rearrangement uses TRBV29-1 and TRBJ1-1; TRBD1 might be the D (5 bases). Deletions cut 1 base from V and 1 base from J, with 13 bases between. This CDR3 spans 15 amino acids. The germline V gene encodes CDR1 SQVTM and CDR2 ANQGSEA. The CDR3 here is CSVEVGGTANTEAFF. CDR3 nucleotide sequence: TGCAGCGTTGAAGTGGGGGGGACGGCGAACACTGAAGCTTTCTTT.

V gene TRBV30 combines with J gene TRBJ2-7; unclear D gene. The CDR3 consists of 12 residues. Germline V gene sequence: CDR1 GTSNPN, CDR2 SVGIG (reference sequence). Trimming shortened V by 0 bases and J by 2 bases, and 5 bases separated the two germline ends. The CDR3 region has the DNA TGTGCCTGGAGTGTACCTACCTACGAGCAGTACTTC. It codes for CAWSVPTYEQYF.